This TCR beta chain was retrieved from a study of early T cells in non-severe SARS-CoV-2 infection (dated by TCRdb to the early 2020s). About the study as a whole: Bulk RNA from unsorted whole blood was used for TCR sequencing, so alpha and beta chains could not be paired. Overall study outcomes, separate from this receptor: VDJdb matching was skewed toward anti-spike CD8 responses, so virus-specific expansions were likely underestimated and private and CD4 specificities were missed.

Libraries were prepared through 5' RACE. These reads were obtained on a NextSeq 500. Unique molecular identifiers were attached to individual cDNA molecules in the TCR library protocol so that sequencing error and PCR bias could be corrected. Both TCR alpha and beta chains were sequenced, and tight co-correlation was observed between alpha and beta sequence abundances in each sample. In the paper's pipeline: Decombinator V4 was used to annotate TCR sequences for V gene, J gene and CDR3. Expanded TCRs were defined as changing significantly between any two time points under a Poisson model with p below 0.0001. Abundances of TCRs were expressed as counts per million after normalisation to the total number of TCRs sequenced in each sample. MAIT TCRs were defined by TRAV1-2 paired with TRAJ12, TRAJ20 or TRAJ33, and iNKT TCRs by TRAV10 paired with TRAJ18. VDJdb, accessed on 1 November 2021, was searched for TCRs annotated for CMV, EBV and SARS-CoV-2, and TCRs annotated for more than one antigen were excluded. TCRdb's own reprocessing of the public reads used fastp at Q25 and MiXCR and kept productive beta chains. Identical CDR3 proteins give one entry, which carries the most common genes and DNA. These V and J calls derive from TCRdb rather than the authors' analysis. This sample gives about 26,000 distinct CDR3 sequences in total; approximately 4% of them show up just once. The ten largest clones represent 6.2% of the sample.

This was a case-control study nested in a cohort of healthcare workers in London, UK, who had nasopharyngeal swab PCR tests and blood samples taken every week. Healthcare workers were recruited between 23 and 31 March 2020, during the week of the UK lockdown, and were followed weekly for up to roughly 16 weeks. Here V drops 4 bases and J drops 5 bases, and the junction holds 7 bases not matched to any gene. CDR1 and CDR2 were assigned from the germline V gene (reference sequence) as MNHNY and SVGAGI. The CDR3 contains 15 residues, cysteine and phenylalanine counted. Of the read, only the CDR3 DNA is kept; its 45 bases are in frame from base 1. This clonotype was counted ten times or more. Its antigen has not been determined. No quality values exist for individual bases; no much larger clone is one base distant.

This receptor was obtained from an adult who was a healthcare worker with PCR-confirmed SARS-CoV-2 infection or an uninfected control (not recorded which). Sequenced: whole blood. The chain is made from TRBV6-6 and TRBJ2-2; 7 junctional bases match TRBD2. This receptor has the CDR3 CASSSEGGRTGELFF. The nucleotide sequence reads TGTGCCAGCAGTTCCGAGGGCGGGAGAACCGGGGAGCTGTTTTTT.